A single sample gave rise to the 15 T cell receptor beta chains below, sequenced in a study of beta chain features in type 1 diabetes (dated by TCRdb to 2016 to 2019). Preparation of the library involved the immunoSEQ multiplex PCR assay. The entire amount of isolated RNA was reverse transcribed using the High Capacity cDNA Reverse Transcription Kit, so the sequenced TCRB transcripts were expressed ones. Not all clones reach the TCRdb copy of this immuneACCESS table, which keeps in-frame sequences only. Checked studies attribute under half of the gap to unresolved V genes and leave the rest unexplained. For this sample the table gives 150,000 or so clones, of which about 51% were detected only once. Around 0.39% of the sample goes to the ten largest clones. What was sequenced was Tregs from blood. The sample's cell subset or site label, decoded: regulatory CD4+ T cells. The receptor source for this set is a man aged 18-30 years in good health.

The chain links TRBV7-2 to TRBJ1-1; D is uncertain. CDR3 length: 14 amino acids. Germline V gene lookup returns CDR1 SGHTA and CDR2 FQGNSA. V was cut by 1 base and J by 0 bases, with 6 bases left in between. In DNA, the CDR3 is TGTGCCAGCAGCTTAGGTGCGGTGAACACTGAAGCTTTCTTT. Amino acids: CASSLGAVNTEAFF.

J is TRBJ1-2 and V is TRBV5-1; D perhaps matches TRBD1 (6 bases). There are 15 residues in the CDR3. Trimming removed 4 bases at V and 1 base at J, with 14 bases between. The V gene's germline CDR1 is SGHRS and CDR2 YFSETQ. This chain's CDR3 is CASSTDSLNNYGYTF. CDR3 DNA sequence: TGCGCCAGCAGCACGGACAGCCTAAATAACTATGGCTACACCTTC. The full variable domain, with the rest looked up from reference TRBV5-1 and TRBJ1-2, is KAGVTQTPRYLIKTRGQQVTLSCSPISGHRSVSWYQQTPGQGLQFLFEYFSETQRNKGNFPGRFSGRQFSNSRSEMNVSTLELGDSALYLCASSTDSLNNYGYTFGSGTRLTVV.

The chain couples TRBV7-2 to TRBJ2-3; 7 nucleotides agree with TRBD1. Germline V lookup: CDR1 SGHTA, CDR2 FQGNSA. Trimming removed 5 bases from V and 2 bases from J; junction bases left unmatched: 7. The CDR3 runs to 15 residues. CDR3 residues: CASSLRQGLTDTQYF. The CDR3 region has the DNA TGTGCCAGCAGCCTCAGACAGGGCCTCACAGATACGCAGTATTTT.

The chain couples TRBV29-1 to TRBJ2-5; the D gene is possibly TRBD2 (5 bases). Germline CDR1 SQVTM, CDR2 ANQGSEA. The CDR3 spans 13 residues. V was pared by 6 bases and J by 5 bases, with 16 bases between. CDR3 coding DNA: TGCAGCGTCCTGGACTCAGGCCCGGAGACCCAGTACTTC. Its translation: CSVLDSGPETQYF.

The chain employs TRBV5-4 and TRBJ2-7, with D perhaps matching TRBD2 (6 bases). Germline CDR1 and CDR2: SGHNT and YYREEE (reference sequence). The CDR3 has 14 residues. V was pared by 7 bases and J by 5 bases, with 19 bases between. The DNA of the CDR3 is TGTGCCAGCGCGGGGCCCCCCCGGGGCAACGAGCAGTACTTC. It specifies CASAGPPRGNEQYF.

The chain joins TRBV7-2 to TRBJ2-3; D perhaps matches TRBD2 (6 bases). V was pared by 1 base and J by 7 bases, with 15 bases between. The CDR3 totals 15 residues. CDR1 is SGHTA, CDR2 FQGNSA, per germline. The CDR3 protein is CASSLVPGVWNTQYF. The CDR3 bases are TGTGCCAGCAGCTTAGTTCCGGGGGTCTGGAATACGCAGTATTTT.

The rearrangement joins TRBV7-2 to TRBJ2-7, with TRBD1 matching over 7 bases. CDR3 size: 14 residues. From germline, CDR1 is SGHTA and CDR2 FQGNSA. The V segment lost 2 bases and the J segment 2 bases; nucleotides outside the gene matches: 3. The DNA of the CDR3 is TGTGCCAGCAGCTTATATGGACAGGCCTACGAGCAGTACTTC. Its protein product is CASSLYGQAYEQYF.

The chain links TRBV4-1 to TRBJ2-2; 10 bases align to TRBD1. The germline CDR1 and CDR2 sequences are MGHRA and YSYEKL. V gave up 4 bases and J gave up 5 bases; unmatched junction bases: 7. This CDR3 comprises 16 residues. The CDR3 spells CASSRAGTGETGELFF. In nucleotides, the CDR3 is TGCGCCAGCAGCCGGGCCGGGACAGGGGAAACCGGGGAGCTGTTTTTT.

The chain has TRBV5-1 and TRBJ2-7; the match to TRBD1 covers 7 bases. CDR1 and CDR2 (germline): SGHRS, YFSETQ. V was pared by 1 base and J by 3 bases, with 1 base of the junction left unmatched. The CDR3 is 13 amino acids. The CDR3 here is CASSLRQGYEQYF. The CDR3 coding sequence is TGCGCCAGCAGCTTGAGACAGGGCTACGAGCAGTACTTC.

This chain uses TRBV7-8 with TRBJ1-2, with D maybe TRBD1 (6 bases). There are 15 residues in the CDR3. Germline CDR1 is SGHVS and CDR2 is FQNEAQ. V lost 3 bases and J lost 7, with 18 bases in between. DNA of the CDR3: TGTGCCAGCAGCTTTAGTTGGGGGGGCGAGGGTGGCTACACCTTC. The encoded protein is CASSFSWGGEGGYTF.

This clone has just a few counts. This chain connects TRBV10-3 to TRBJ2-7, with 7 positions matching TRBD1. Germline values: CDR1 ENHRY, CDR2 SYGVKD. CDR3 length equals 14 residues. After removal of 3 bases from V and 3 bases from J, the junction contained 5 bases not matched to a gene. The CDR3 here is CAISDQQGSYEQYF. CDR3 in DNA: TGTGCCATCAGTGACCAACAGGGGAGCTACGAGCAGTACTTC.

The chain has TRBV6-6 and TRBJ2-2, with D perhaps matching TRBD2 (5 bases). From germline, CDR1 is MNHNY and CDR2 SVGAGI (reference sequence). The CDR3 has 13 amino acids. Trimming pared 6 bases from V and 3 bases from J, leaving 8 bases between. The CDR3 here is CASSRGYTGELFF. As DNA, the CDR3 is TGTGCCAGCAGCCGAGGGTACACCGGGGAGCTGTTTTTT.

There are a few counts of this clone. The J gene is TRBJ2-1, the V gene TRBV7-9, with 9 bases that match TRBD2. Germline V gene sequence: CDR1 SEHNR, CDR2 FQNEAQ (reference sequence). This CDR3 is 16 amino acids long. Unmatched junction bases numbered 7, after V lost 6 bases and J lost 1 base. Here the CDR3 reads CASSDGLAPSYNEQFF. CDR3 bases: TGTGCCAGCAGTGACGGACTAGCGCCTTCCTACAATGAGCAGTTCTTC. Combining the CDR3 with reference TRBV7-9 and TRBJ2-1 gives the whole variable domain DTGVSQNPRHKITKRGQNVTFRCDPISEHNRLYWYRQTLGQGPEFLTYFQNEAQLEKSRLLSDRFSAERPKGSFSTLEIQRTEQGDSAMYLCASSDGLAPSYNEQFFGPGTRLTVL.

J is TRBJ2-5 and V is TRBV6-5; D is possibly TRBD1 (7 bases). The germline V and J ends were trimmed by 6 bases and 7 bases, with 12 bases remaining between them. CDR1 and CDR2 from the germline V gene are MNHEY and SVGAGI. This CDR3 is built from 12 residues. CDR3 coding DNA: TGTGCCAGCAGCCCCCAGGGGGGGACCCAGTACTTC. It codes for CASSPQGGTQYF.

The V and J genes are TRBV7-2 and TRBJ1-1; tentative D call: TRBD1 (5 bases). Germline assignment: CDR1 SGHTA and CDR2 FQGNSA. V was clipped by 8 bases and J by 6 bases, with 19 bases between them. This CDR3 is built from 14 residues. This chain's CDR3 is CASSPYGGRPEAFF. The DNA for the CDR3 is TGTGCCAGCTCCCCCTACGGGGGTCGCCCTGAAGCTTTCTTT.